A single T cell receptor beta chain is shown here with its context. The sample originates from a study of cytomegalovirus exposure and HLA in healthy donors. Study-level background: Most donors, around 81% of a few hundred genotyped, fell in the Caucasian-associated ancestry cluster.

Researchers ran the PCR with 60 Vbeta and 13 Jbeta primers. The repertoire was sequenced with immunoSEQ multiplex PCR; TCRdb's copy has only in-frame clones and lacks some. The repertoire holds more than 150,000 clones, approximately 80% seen once, with 3.1% in the top ten. Germline CDR1 is SGHDT and CDR2 is YYEEEE. Trimming took 2 bases from V and 0 from J; bases not matched to a gene: 11. The CDR3 length is 18 residues. Sequencing used PBMCs. This TCR was sampled from a woman aged 45-65 years in good health and CMV-seropositive. The gene calls are TRBV5-6 and TRBJ2-7; 10 nucleotides line up with TRBD1. DNA of the CDR3: TGTGCCAGCAGCTTTGATTCTGCGGGACAGGGGCACTCCTACGAGCAGTACTTC. Its translation: CASSFDSAGQGHSYEQYF.